The clone carrying this TCR beta chain was counted ten times or more. Original processing notes: For nucleated cells, counts were estimated from reference gene primer amplification. The assay was immunoSEQ multiplex PCR, and TCRdb's table has in-frame clones only and misses some. From that table come the V and J calls and clone size; the DNA was used to work out D and trimming. The table lists roughly 140,000 clones, approximately 80% of them singletons. This sample stems from a study of blood T cell repertoires in COVID-19. The V gene end was trimmed by 0 bases and the J gene end by 6 bases; junction bases not matched to a gene: 6. Germline V lookup: CDR1 SGHRS, CDR2 YFSETQ. The CDR3 has 15 residues.

Sequencing was carried out using peripheral blood. The source is a woman in her thirties or forties with active or convalescent COVID-19. This chain joins TRBV5-1 and TRBJ2-5; 9 bases line up with TRBD2. The CDR3 bases are TGCGCCAGCAGCTTGGATAGCGGGAGTTCGAAGACCCAGTACTTC. Its translation is CASSLDSGSSKTQYF.